Ten or more counts support the clone carrying this T cell receptor (beta chain). Germline CDR1 and CDR2: SGHAT and FQNNGV. The V gene lost 2 bases and the J gene lost 8 bases, with 13 bases spanning the gap. The CDR3 is made up of 14 amino acids. This record comes from a study of HIV-infected patients and healthy controls. No cell fractionation was done, so the repertoire covers all unsorted peripheral blood T cells. cDNA was made from 500 ng RNA using alpha and beta constant primers. Separate chain-specific third strand synthesis with multiplexing indices produced the alpha and beta libraries. TCRdb re-called the 5' RACE reads with MiXCR, one entry per CDR3 protein. The table lists some 20,000 distinct CDR3 sequences, 12% of them singletons.

What was sequenced was blood. The TCR sequence derives from an adult in good health. The genes are TRBV11-2 and TRBJ2-1, with D possibly matching TRBD2 (7 bases). The DNA of the CDR3 is TGTGCCAGCAGCTTAACGGGGGGCGCGGATGAGCAGTTCTTC. Translated: CASSLTGGADEQFF.